The rows below give T cell receptor beta chains drawn from one sample of a study of PD-1 blockade in classical Hodgkin lymphoma. Here immunoSEQ multiplex PCR was the method, and the copy in TCRdb shows in-frame clones only, minus some. The table lists 53,000 or so clones, over 70% of them singletons, with about 15% in the top ten. This specimen consisted of peripheral blood mononuclear cells (PBMCs), obtained at baseline. These receptor sequences come from a human donor with classical Hodgkin lymphoma. CDR3s include the opening cysteine and the closing phenylalanine or tryptophan. Each record gives: CDR3 protein, CDR3 DNA, D gene, J gene, V gene, clone size. D genes are given only for firm matches. Size is omitted from some rows. Given values are once, few, many or a class for expanded clones.

CDR3aa: CASSSGQGTDTQYF
CDR3nt: TGTGCCAGCAGCTCCGGACAGGGTACAGATACGCAGTATTTT
d_gene: TRBD1
j_gene: TRBJ2-3
v_gene: TRBV7-2
abundance: once

CDR3aa: CASGNKPLFLDTEAFF
CDR3nt: TGTGCCAGCGGGAATAAGCCTCTATTCCTCGACACTGAAGCTTTCTTT
d_gene: .
j_gene: TRBJ1-1
v_gene: TRBV5-6
abundance: large

CDR3aa: CASSKEPRDRNTIYF
CDR3nt: TGTGCCAGCAGCAAAGAACCCCGAGACAGAAACACCATATATTTT
d_gene: .
j_gene: TRBJ1-3
v_gene: TRBV21-1
abundance: .

CDR3aa: CAISEAEARTEAFF
CDR3nt: TGTGCCATCAGTGAGGCGGAGGCTCGGACTGAAGCTTTCTTT
d_gene: .
j_gene: TRBJ1-1
v_gene: TRBV10-3
abundance: once

CDR3aa: CASRLDNYNEQFF
CDR3nt: TGTGCCAGCAGATTGGACAACTACAATGAGCAGTTCTTC
d_gene: .
j_gene: TRBJ2-1
v_gene: TRBV2
abundance: .

CDR3aa: CASSFAGAGGFYEQYF
CDR3nt: TGTGCCAGCAGTTTCGCTGGGGCAGGGGGGTTTTACGAGCAGTACTTC
d_gene: .
j_gene: TRBJ2-7
v_gene: TRBV27
abundance: .

CDR3aa: CAYGEGPYTGELFF
CDR3nt: TGTGCCTACGGGGAAGGCCCGTACACCGGGGAGCTGTTTTTT
d_gene: .
j_gene: TRBJ2-2
v_gene: TRBV10-3
abundance: once

CDR3aa: CASSLKFVGGYTF
CDR3nt: TGTGCCAGCAGCTTAAAGTTCGTCGGTGGCTACACCTTC
d_gene: .
j_gene: TRBJ1-2
v_gene: TRBV11-3
abundance: few

CDR3aa: CASSLETGGGVYEQYF
CDR3nt: TGTGCCAGCAGCTTAGAAACAGGCGGGGGGGTCTACGAGCAGTACTTC
d_gene: TRBD2
j_gene: TRBJ2-7
v_gene: TRBV7-6
abundance: once

CDR3aa: CASSQRQGVFISEYF
CDR3nt: TGTGCCAGCAGCCAGAGACAGGGTGTATTTATCTCGGAGTATTTT
d_gene: TRBD1
j_gene: TRBJ2-3
v_gene: TRBV11-3
abundance: .

CDR3aa: CASSLAGTSGQETQYF
CDR3nt: TGTGCCAGCAGCTTAGCGGGGACTAGCGGACAAGAGACCCAGTACTTC
d_gene: TRBD2
j_gene: TRBJ2-5
v_gene: TRBV7-2
abundance: .

CDR3aa: CASSLSQRQSFWGMNTEAFF
CDR3nt: TGTGCCAGCAGCTTATCCCAGAGACAGTCCTTCTGGGGGATGAACACTGAAGCTTTCTTT
d_gene: .
j_gene: TRBJ1-1
v_gene: TRBV11-3
abundance: .

CDR3aa: CATSREVAGYQPQHF
CDR3nt: TGTGCCACCAGCAGAGAAGTGGCAGGGTATCAGCCCCAGCATTTT
d_gene: .
j_gene: TRBJ1-5
v_gene: TRBV15
abundance: .

CDR3aa: CASSPPLGELFF
CDR3nt: TGTGCCAGCAGCCCCCCCCTCGGGGAGCTGTTTTTT
d_gene: .
j_gene: TRBJ2-2
v_gene: TRBV14
abundance: .

CDR3aa: CASSIAGVRGYTF
CDR3nt: TGTGCCAGTAGTATAGCAGGGGTTAGGGGCTACACCTTC
d_gene: .
j_gene: TRBJ1-2
v_gene: TRBV19
abundance: .

CDR3aa: CASSLQSTGGFSGNTIYF
CDR3nt: TGTGCCAGCAGCTTACAATCGACAGGGGGATTCTCTGGAAACACCATATATTTT
d_gene: TRBD1
j_gene: TRBJ1-3
v_gene: TRBV7-6
abundance: .

CDR3aa: CASSLGWVSGTEAFF
CDR3nt: TGTGCCAGCAGCTTGGGTTGGGTCTCAGGGACTGAAGCTTTCTTT
d_gene: .
j_gene: TRBJ1-1
v_gene: TRBV5-4
abundance: once

CDR3aa: CASSLVSRGDEQFF
CDR3nt: TGTGCCAGCAGCTTAGTGTCCAGGGGGGACGAGCAGTTCTTC
d_gene: .
j_gene: TRBJ2-1
v_gene: TRBV13
abundance: .

CDR3aa: CASSPSGASSYNEQFF
CDR3nt: TGCGCCAGCAGCCCTAGCGGGGCAAGCTCCTACAATGAGCAGTTCTTC
d_gene: TRBD2
j_gene: TRBJ2-1
v_gene: TRBV4-3
abundance: .

CDR3aa: CASSSFRDRDNEQFF
CDR3nt: TGTGCCAGCAGCTCATTCCGGGACAGGGACAATGAGCAGTTCTTC
d_gene: TRBD1
j_gene: TRBJ2-1
v_gene: TRBV7-9
abundance: .

CDR3aa: CASSGFVGGSSAETQYF
CDR3nt: TGTGCCAGCAGTGGTTTCGTGGGGGGGAGTAGTGCCGAGACCCAGTACTTC
d_gene: TRBD2
j_gene: TRBJ2-5
v_gene: TRBV2
abundance: once

CDR3aa: CASSWGQGLYNEQFF
CDR3nt: TGTGCCAGCAGCTGGGGACAGGGGCTGTACAATGAGCAGTTCTTC
d_gene: TRBD1
j_gene: TRBJ2-1
v_gene: TRBV11-2
abundance: .

CDR3aa: CASSESEGRRWNEQFF
CDR3nt: TGTGCCAGCAGTGAATCGGAGGGGAGGCGGTGGAATGAGCAGTTCTTC
d_gene: .
j_gene: TRBJ2-1
v_gene: TRBV25-1
abundance: .

CDR3aa: CASSSIGQLDQPQHF
CDR3nt: TGTGCCAGCAGCTCTATAGGCCAGTTAGATCAGCCCCAGCATTTT
d_gene: .
j_gene: TRBJ1-5
v_gene: TRBV7-9
abundance: .

CDR3aa: CASSAGVYNEQFF
CDR3nt: TGTGCCAGCAGTGCAGGGGTCTACAATGAGCAGTTCTTC
d_gene: .
j_gene: TRBJ2-1
v_gene: TRBV6-5
abundance: .